One T cell receptor (beta chain) is described in this entry. Its target is unknown. This entry comes from a study of T cell responses to AZD1222 COVID-19 vaccine. Study-level points and caveats: Along spike, vaccine-associated CD4 TCRs were found throughout, with dominance at 160-218 and 743-854. Sampling that yielded the repertoires occurred only after the peak T cell response.

The CDR3 is 13 amino acids. The trim removed 4 bases at V and 11 bases at J, leaving 11 bases unmatched. Germline assignment: CDR1 SGHNT and CDR2 YYREEE (reference sequence). The repertoire was sequenced with immunoSEQ multiplex PCR; TCRdb's copy has only in-frame clones and lacks some. The sample has approximately 70,000 clones, 85% to 90% seen once. The gene calls are TRBV5-4 and TRBJ1-1, with 7 bases lining up with TRBD1. The receptor was isolated from an adult who received the MenACWY meningococcal vaccine as a control. The starting material was peripheral blood, obtained 28 days after the second dose of the MenACWY control vaccine. CDR3 coding DNA: TGTGCCAGCAGCCCCGGATGGGACAGAACGGCTTTCTTT. It yields the protein CASSPGWDRTAFF.